One sample yielded the 18 T cell receptor beta chains listed below, sequenced in a study of cytomegalovirus exposure and HLA in healthy donors. Vbeta (60) and Jbeta (13) primers were used in the PCR. Sequenced by immunoSEQ multiplex PCR; TCRdb stores in-frame clones only, minus some. Of about 77,000 clones listed, around 79% are singletons. Source material: PBMCs. These receptors were collected from a man in his forties in good health and CMV-seronegative.

This chain connects TRBV4-1 to TRBJ2-5; 9 bases map to TRBD2. Germline V gives CDR1 MGHRA, CDR2 YSYEKL. CDR3 size: 15 residues. J lost 4 bases, V lost 0 bases, and 3 bases had no gene match. CDR3 nucleotide sequence: TGCGCCAGCAGCCAAGAGCGGGAGGGCCGAGAGACCCAGTACTTC. It encodes CASSQEREGRETQYF.

V gene TRBV28 combines with J gene TRBJ2-1; D perhaps matches TRBD1 (6 bases). Germline assignment: CDR1 MDHEN and CDR2 SYDVKM. This CDR3 comprises 14 residues. The ends were cut back, 0 bases at V and 9 bases at J, with 12 bases in the middle. DNA for the CDR3: TGTGCCAGCAGTTTATGGGGGGCCGTTCCTGAGCAGTTCTTC. Amino acids: CASSLWGAVPEQFF.

V usage is TRBV19 and J usage is TRBJ1-5; D might be TRBD1 (6 bases). The germline V gene encodes CDR1 LNHDA and CDR2 SQIVND (reference sequence). Between the trimmed V and J ends, which lost 4 bases and 6 bases, there was a span of 13 bases. This CDR3 region has 14 residues. For the CDR3, the DNA is TGTGCCAGTAGTAAACAGGGAGCGGCTCAGCCCCAGCATTTT. It yields the protein CASSKQGAAQPQHF. The full variable domain, in which reference TRBV19 and TRBJ1-5 provide the parts outside the CDR3, is DGGITQSPKYLFRKEGQNVTLSCEQNLNHDAMYWYRQDPGQGLRLIYYSQIVNDFQKGDIAEGYSVSREKKESFPLTVTSAQKNPTAFYLCASSKQGAAQPQHFGDGTRLSIL.

V and J are TRBV14 and TRBJ2-3, with a possible D match to TRBD1 (6 bases). Trimming pared 4 bases from V and 0 bases from J, leaving 11 bases between. Germline CDR1 is SGHDN and CDR2 is FVKESK. The CDR3 is 15 residues long. The CDR3 here is CASSRGTISTDTQYF. The CDR3 DNA sequence: TGTGCCAGCAGCCGAGGGACAATCAGCACAGATACGCAGTATTTT.

V and J are TRBV7-2 and TRBJ2-2; 8 bases line up with TRBD2. CDR1 and CDR2 from the germline V gene are SGHTA and FQGNSA. V lost 1 base, J lost 5 bases, and 6 bases stayed unmatched. The CDR3 is 16 residues long. CDR3 amino acids: CASSLVPGGQTGELFF. CDR3 coding DNA: TGTGCCAGCAGCTTAGTTCCGGGAGGGCAAACCGGGGAGCTGTTTTTT.

A few counts support this clone. This chain connects TRBV5-4 to TRBJ2-5; TRBD1 matches 10 bases. The assigned J gene may be wrong: the sequence end matches TRBJ2-7 better. Germline assignment: CDR1 SGHNT and CDR2 YYREEE (reference sequence). The CDR3 extends over 14 amino acids. The CDR3 is CASSAGQGGYEQYF. CDR3 DNA sequence: TGTGCCAGCAGCGCCGGACAGGGGGGTTACGAGCAGTACTTC.

This chain joins TRBV29-1 and TRBJ1-2; D might be TRBD1 (5 bases). Per the germline V gene, CDR1 is SQVTM and CDR2 is ANQGSEA. The CDR3 extends over 13 amino acids. V was trimmed by 4 bases and J by 2 bases, leaving 11 bases between them. The DNA of the CDR3 is TGCAGCGTTGGTCCAGGGTTAAACTATGGCTACACCTTC. The encoded protein is CSVGPGLNYGYTF. Based on the CDR3 plus reference TRBV29-1 and TRBJ1-2, the full variable domain is SAVISQKPSRDICQRGTSLTIQCQVDSQVTMMFWYRQQPGQSLTLIATANQGSEATYESGFVIDKFPISRPNLTFSTLTVSNMSPEDSSIYLCSVGPGLNYGYTFGSGTRLTVV.

Only one count was recorded for this clone. V usage is TRBV7-9 and J usage is TRBJ2-6; 8 positions match TRBD1. V was clipped by 5 bases and J by 4 bases; unmatched bases: 13. Germline CDR1 SEHNR, CDR2 FQNEAQ (reference sequence). This CDR3 is 18 amino acids long. DNA for the CDR3: TGTGCCAGCAGCCCTAGCCCCTGGACAGGGACCGGGGCCAACGTCCTGACTTTC. Protein: CASSPSPWTGTGANVLTF.

The genes are TRBV9 and TRBJ2-3; maybe TRBD1 (6 bases). Germline assignment: CDR1 SGDLS and CDR2 YYNGEE. V lost 5 bases and J 9 bases, leaving 31 bases between the germline ends. The CDR3 extends over 18 amino acids. DNA for the CDR3: TGTGCCAGCAGACCAGGCCCCCGACAGGTGCAAACTGTGAGCACGCAGTATTTT. It is translated as CASRPGPRQVQTVSTQYF.

This clone was observed a single time. The V call is TRBV6-1, the J call TRBJ1-3; TRBD1 is a possible D gene (5 bases). The CDR3 spans 13 residues. Per the germline V gene, CDR1 is MNHNS and CDR2 is SASEGT. V was cut by 11 bases and J by 0 bases, with 11 bases left in between. The CDR3 nucleotides are TGTGCCGGCTTAGACAGCTCTGGAAACACCATATATTTT. The encoded protein is CAGLDSSGNTIYF.

The V call is TRBV30, the J call TRBJ1-3; D gene ambiguous. The ends were cut back, 0 bases at V and 1 base at J, with 10 bases in the middle. Germline lookup yields CDR1 GTSNPN and CDR2 SVGIG (reference sequence). This CDR3 has 15 amino acids. The CDR3: CAWSVGRLSGNTIYF. Written as DNA, the CDR3 is TGTGCCTGGAGTGTGGGGAGATTATCTGGAAACACCATATATTTT.

The chain couples TRBV5-1 to TRBJ2-5, with no clear D. The V end was cut by 2 bases, the J end by 3 bases, with 2 bases between. The CDR3 consists of 11 residues. Germline V gene lookup returns CDR1 SGHRS and CDR2 YFSETQ. The CDR3 coding sequence is TGCGCCAGCAGCTTCAAAGAGACCCAGTACTTC. Amino acid sequence: CASSFKETQYF.

The rearrangement uses TRBV28 and TRBJ2-1; 7 bases line up with TRBD2. J lost 7 bases, V lost 1 base, and 10 bases had no gene match. CDR1 MDHEN and CDR2 SYDVKM come from the germline V gene. The CDR3 covers 16 residues. Here the CDR3 DNA reads TGTGCCAGCAGTTTATACGGCGGGAGTATTAGGAATGAGCAGTTCTTC. This codes for CASSLYGGSIRNEQFF.

The CDR3 here is CASSLVIRNVSSYNEQFF. CDR3 sequence (DNA): TGCGCCAGCAGCTTGGTGATTCGCAACGTGAGCTCCTACAATGAGCAGTTCTTC. The chain has TRBV5-1 and TRBJ2-1; D is ambiguous. V was pared by 0 bases and J by 0 bases, with 16 bases between. CDR1 is SGHRS, CDR2 YFSETQ, per germline. This CDR3 contains 18 residues.

The J gene is TRBJ1-2, the V gene TRBV30, with D possibly being TRBD1 (6 bases). This CDR3 has 15 residues. Trimming shortened V by 1 base and J by 4 bases, and 16 bases separated the two germline ends. CDR1 GTSNPN and CDR2 SVGIG come from the germline V gene (reference sequence). In DNA, the CDR3 is TGTGCCTGGAGTGCTGGAGCGGGGGCAGGCTATGGCTACACCTTC. Residues: CAWSAGAGAGYGYTF.

In this sample, this clone turned up once. The chain has TRBV28 and TRBJ1-2; TRBD1 matches at 8 bases. This CDR3 is built from 16 residues. Germline V lookup: CDR1 MDHEN, CDR2 SYDVKM. V trimming: 5 bases; J trimming: 2 bases; junction bases outside the gene matches: 10. The CDR3 protein is CASSAPGQETNYGYTF. CDR3 bases: TGTGCCAGCAGTGCACCGGGACAGGAAACAAACTATGGCTACACCTTC.

The J gene is TRBJ2-5, the V gene TRBV9; 9 nucleotides match TRBD1. The CDR3 is 18 amino acids. The V segment lost 3 bases and the J segment 5 bases; nucleotides outside the gene matches: 17. Germline CDR1 and CDR2: SGDLS and YYNGEE. Written as DNA, the CDR3 is TGTGCCAGCAGCGAGGATTCCTCCGGGACAGGGAGTGCCGAGACCCAGTACTTC. Residues: CASSEDSSGTGSAETQYF.

The chain is built from TRBV29-1 and TRBJ2-7, with D perhaps matching TRBD2 (7 bases). The CDR3 has 12 amino acids. V was trimmed by 4 bases and J by 6 bases, leaving 13 bases between them. Germline CDR1 SQVTM, CDR2 ANQGSEA. CDR3 loop: CSVVYREGEQYF. For the CDR3, the DNA is TGCAGCGTTGTTTACAGGGAGGGCGAGCAGTACTTC.